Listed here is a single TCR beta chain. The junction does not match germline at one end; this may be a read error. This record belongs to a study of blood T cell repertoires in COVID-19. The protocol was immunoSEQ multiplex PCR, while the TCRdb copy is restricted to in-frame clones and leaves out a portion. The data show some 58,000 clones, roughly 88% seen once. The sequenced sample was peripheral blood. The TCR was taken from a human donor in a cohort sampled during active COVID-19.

CDR3: CASSPPTGVYEQYF. For the CDR3, the DNA is TGTGCCAGCTCCCCACCGACTGGCGTCTACGAGCAGTACTTC. The gene calls are TRBV18 and TRBJ2-7; D not certain. The germline CDR1 and CDR2 sequences are KGHSH and LQKENI. There are 14 residues in the CDR3.